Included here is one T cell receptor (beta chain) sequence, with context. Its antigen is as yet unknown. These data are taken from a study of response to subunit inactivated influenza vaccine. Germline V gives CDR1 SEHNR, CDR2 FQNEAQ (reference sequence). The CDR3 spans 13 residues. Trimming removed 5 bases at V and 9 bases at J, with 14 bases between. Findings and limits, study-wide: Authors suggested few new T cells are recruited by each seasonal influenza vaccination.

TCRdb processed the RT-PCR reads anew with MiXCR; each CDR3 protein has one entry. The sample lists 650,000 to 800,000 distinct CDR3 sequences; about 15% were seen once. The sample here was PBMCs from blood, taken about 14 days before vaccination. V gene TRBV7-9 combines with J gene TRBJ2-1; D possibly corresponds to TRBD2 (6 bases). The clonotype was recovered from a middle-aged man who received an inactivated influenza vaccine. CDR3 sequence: CASSRGFDGEQFF. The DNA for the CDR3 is TGTGCCAGCAGCCGGGGGTTTGACGGTGAGCAGTTCTTC.